At least ten counts were recorded for the clone carrying this T cell receptor (beta chain). Antigen unknown. This entry belongs to a study of human T cells and chemical hapten exposure. TCRdb itself ran the RACE reads through MiXCR, one entry per CDR3 protein. The data show more than 300,000 distinct CDR3 sequences, 5% to 6.5% seen once. Time point here: pre-sensitization, week 0. The treatment: therapeutic diphenylcyclopropenone sensitization with weekly scalp DPC. Germline values: CDR1 SGHTA, CDR2 FQGNSA. This CDR3 has 16 amino acids. V trimming: 1 base; J trimming: 9 bases; junction bases outside the gene matches: 10. Findings and caveats of the study: Expanded TCRs created a significantly greater count of big CDR3 similarity clusters than controls did.

The sequences come from whole blood, collected in connection with sensitization to the hapten diphenylcyclopropenone (DPC). This rearrangement joins TRBV7-2 to TRBJ2-4; 9 nucleotides agree with TRBD2. The clonotype was recovered from a young woman with alopecia areata. Some clones in this sample may be carry-over from other donors' samples. This chain's CDR3 is CASSLEEAGGWVIQYF. Written as DNA, the CDR3 is TGTGCCAGCAGCTTAGAGGAAGCGGGGGGTTGGGTCATTCAGTACTTC.